This TCR beta chain was recovered during a study of blood T cell repertoires in COVID-19. Overall study context: Samples of COVID-19 (acute and convalescent) were obtained from the United States, Italy and Spain.

Assay used: immunoSEQ multiplex PCR; TCRdb lists only in-frame clones, some missing. The repertoire holds under 110,000 clones, with 76% as singletons. Trimming took off 6 bases at V and 6 bases at J, with 15 bases between the two ends. Germline CDR1 SGDLS, CDR2 YYNGEE. CDR3 size: 14 residues. The specimen sequenced was peripheral blood. This sequence joins TRBV9 and TRBJ2-2, with TRBD2 as a possible D gene (6 bases). The TCR originated in a man older than 75 with COVID-19, enrolled during active disease. In DNA, the CDR3 is TGTGCCAGCAACTCGGGAGAGTCTTCCGGGGAGCTGTTTTTT. It encodes CASNSGESSGELFF.